The source of this T cell receptor (beta chain) is a study of blood T cell repertoires in COVID-19. Background on the study: COVID-19 samples collected from the United States, Italy and Spain covered acute and convalescent phases.

The ends were cut back, 2 bases at V and 3 bases at J, with 17 bases in the middle. Germline assignment: CDR1 LGHDT and CDR2 YNNKEL (reference sequence). The CDR3 spans 17 residues. Authors' processing steps: Scientists estimated how many nucleated cells there were by amplifying reference gene primers. Sequenced by immunoSEQ multiplex PCR; TCRdb stores in-frame clones only, minus some. That table gives V, J and clone size, and the DNA gave D and trimming. This sample has some 240,000 clones, with 82% found just once. The sequenced sample was peripheral blood. The source of this sequence is a woman aged 65 to 85 with COVID-19, enrolled during active disease. V usage is TRBV3-1 (or the pseudogene TRBV3-2) and J usage is TRBJ2-4; D is undetermined. The CDR3 region has the DNA TGTGCCAGCAGCCAACTGAATCGCCTCAGAGGCAAAAACATTCAGTACTTC. This sequence encodes CASSQLNRLRGKNIQYF.